These T cell receptor beta chains were read from a single sample in a study of T-cell reconstitution after alpha-beta-depleted transplantation in children. MiXCR, applied by TCRdb to the PCR reads, yields one record per CDR3 protein. Here the sample spans approximately 400,000 distinct CDR3 sequences, under 20% being singletons. The sample in question was PBMCs, mostly from graft donor cells, obtained 360 days after TCRalphabeta/CD19-depleted stem cell transplant. Source of these receptors: a boy under two years old who had a stem cell transplant for Wiskott-Aldrich syndrome, so the T cells may come from the graft donor. The CDR3 runs from the conserved cysteine through the conserved F or W. D genes are given only for firm matches. The size entry is marked missing in some rows and otherwise reads once, few, many or a size class.

clone_size,j_call,d_call,v_call,cdr3_aa,cdr3_nt
-,TRBJ2-7,-,TRBV25-1,CASSEGGWEQYF,TGTGCCAGCAGTGAGGGGGGTTGGGAGCAGTACTTC
many,TRBJ2-5,-,TRBV12-3/TRBV12-4,CASSFPGRETQYF,TGTGCCAGCAGTTTCCCAGGGAGGGAGACCCAGTACTTC
few,TRBJ2-3,-,TRBV7-2,CASSYTGVGGDTQYF,TGTGCCAGCAGCTATACAGGGGTGGGGGGGGATACGCAGTATTTT
many,TRBJ2-1,TRBD2,TRBV29-1,CSVEPRPGLAGGRTYNEQFF,TGCAGCGTTGAACCCCGCCCGGGACTAGCGGGGGGCCGTACCTACAATGAGCAGTTCTTC
few,TRBJ1-5,-,TRBV19,CASSIRQQEQPQHF,TGTGCCAGTAGTATAAGACAGCAGGAACAGCCCCAGCATTTT
few,TRBJ2-1,TRBD2,TRBV29-1,CSVVPTGRGYNEQFF,TGCAGCGTCGTCCCGACCGGGAGGGGGTACAATGAGCAGTTCTTC
few,TRBJ2-1,-,TRBV7-2,CASRQQQGYNEQFF,TGTGCCAGCAGACAGCAACAGGGCTACAATGAGCAGTTCTTC
-,TRBJ2-3,-,TRBV2,CASSSRTAVTDTQYF,TGTGCCAGCAGTTCGCGGACAGCAGTCACAGATACGCAGTATTTT
many,TRBJ2-1,TRBD2,TRBV7-9,CASSLGGLAGENEQFF,TGTGCCAGCAGCTTAGGGGGACTAGCGGGAGAGAATGAGCAGTTCTTC
many,TRBJ2-2,TRBD1,TRBV24-1,CATSDTRTGAGELFF,TGTGCCACCAGTGACACAAGGACAGGGGCCGGGGAGCTGTTTTTT
many,TRBJ1-2,-,TRBV6-5,CASSWSTDPNYGYTF,TGTGCCAGCAGTTGGTCGACAGACCCTAACTATGGCTACACCTTC
-,TRBJ1-4,-,TRBV18,CASSRTDEKLFF,TGTGCCAGCTCACGTACCGATGAAAAACTGTTTTTT
-,TRBJ2-3,TRBD2,TRBV20-1,CSARDWRLAGGHTDTQYF,TGCAGTGCTAGAGATTGGAGACTAGCGGGGGGCCACACAGATACGCAGTATTTT
-,TRBJ2-1,-,TRBV12-3/TRBV12-4,CASSRAGGEQFF,TGTGCCAGCAGTCGCGCGGGTGGGGAGCAGTTCTTC
-,TRBJ2-5,TRBD1,TRBV24-1,CATSDFRTGSGETQYF,TGTGCCACCAGTGATTTCCGGACAGGGAGTGGAGAGACCCAGTACTTC
few,TRBJ2-3,-,TRBV10-3,CAISESQPTDTQYF,TGTGCCATCAGTGAGTCTCAGCCCACAGATACGCAGTATTTT
few,TRBJ2-3,-,TRBV2,CASSERGWRPTSYTQYF,TGTGCCAGCAGTGAAAGGGGTTGGAGACCGACGTCATATACGCAGTATTTT
-,TRBJ2-3,-,TRBV24-1,CATSDPSPTDTQYF,TGTGCCACCAGTGATCCTAGCCCCACAGATACGCAGTATTTT
-,TRBJ1-6,-,TRBV20-1,CSAPGVPNSPLHF,TGCAGTGCCCCCGGGGTTCCAAATTCACCCCTCCACTTT
-,TRBJ2-1,-,TRBV30,CAWRIRTYYNEQFF,TGTGCCTGGCGAATCCGGACTTACTACAATGAGCAGTTCTTC
-,TRBJ1-1,TRBD1,TRBV12-3/TRBV12-4,CASSPGQGLNTEAFF,TGTGCCAGCAGCCCGGGACAGGGATTGAACACTGAAGCTTTCTTT
-,TRBJ2-1,TRBD2,TRBV24-1,CATSDLGREHLGQFF,TGTGCCACCAGTGATTTAGGGCGGGAGCACCTTGGGCAGTTCTTC
-,TRBJ2-4,TRBD1,TRBV20-1,CSAKGQAKNIQYF,TGCAGTGCTAAGGGACAGGCCAAAAACATTCAGTACTTC
few,TRBJ2-3,TRBD1,TRBV29-1,CSVDQGVDTQYF,TGCAGCGTTGATCAGGGGGTGGATACGCAGTATTTT
-,TRBJ2-1,-,TRBV12-3/TRBV12-4,CAISLALKGPVVYNEQFF,TGTGCCATCAGTTTAGCGCTGAAGGGCCCCGTTGTCTACAATGAGCAGTTCTTC
few,TRBJ2-3,-,TRBV12-3/TRBV12-4,CASSLFRGRDTQYF,TGTGCCAGCAGTTTATTTAGGGGACGAGATACGCAGTATTTT
few,TRBJ2-3,-,TRBV29-1,CSVGEYTQYF,TGCAGCGTTGGGGAATATACGCAGTATTTT
-,TRBJ2-1,-,TRBV18,CASSVWNYNEQFF,TGTGCCAGCTCAGTGTGGAACTACAATGAGCAGTTCTTC
once,TRBJ2-2,-,TRBV2,CASGLRTSNTGELFF,TGTGCCAGCGGGCTAAGAACGTCAAACACCGGGGAGCTGTTTTTT
few,TRBJ2-1,-,TRBV7-9,CASSLVGGTIDNEQFF,TGTGCCAGCAGCTTAGTCGGGGGTACGATTGACAATGAGCAGTTCTTC
few,TRBJ2-7,TRBD2,TRBV5-1,CASSLSSGTLYEQYF,TGCGCCAGCAGCTTGTCTAGCGGGACCCTCTACGAGCAGTACTTC